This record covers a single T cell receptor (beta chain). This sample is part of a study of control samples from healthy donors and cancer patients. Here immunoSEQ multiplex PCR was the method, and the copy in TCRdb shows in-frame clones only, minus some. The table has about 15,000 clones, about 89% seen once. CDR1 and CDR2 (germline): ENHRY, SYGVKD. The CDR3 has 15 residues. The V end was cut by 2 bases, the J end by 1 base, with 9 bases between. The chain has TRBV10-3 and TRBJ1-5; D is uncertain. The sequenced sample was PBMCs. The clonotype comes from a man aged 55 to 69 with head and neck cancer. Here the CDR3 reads CAISEGVGSNQPQHF. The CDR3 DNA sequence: TGTGCCATCAGTGAGGGGGTGGGAAGCAATCAGCCCCAGCATTTT.